One sample yielded the 21 T cell receptor beta chains listed below, sequenced in a study of cytomegalovirus exposure and HLA in healthy donors. In the PCR, 60 Vbeta and 13 Jbeta primers were used. The method was immunoSEQ multiplex PCR; TCRdb's version includes in-frame clones alone and lacks a portion of them. The table has some 82,000 clones, around 84% seen once. Sequencing was done on a sample of PBMCs. The receptors come from a woman between 45 and 60 years old in good health and CMV-seronegative.

The chain joins TRBV5-1 to TRBJ1-6; no reliable D call. The germline V gene encodes CDR1 SGHRS and CDR2 YFSETQ. There are 13 residues in the CDR3. V was shortened by 2 bases and J by 8 bases, with 8 bases between the two germline ends. The CDR3 DNA sequence: TGCGCCAGCAGCTTAACCACGGATTCACCCCTCCACTTT. As protein: CASSLTTDSPLHF.

The genes are TRBV5-4 and TRBJ1-2; D is unresolved. The germline V gene has CDR1 SGHNT and CDR2 YYREEE (reference sequence). CDR3 length equals 14 residues. The V end lost 4 bases, the J end lost 4 bases, and 14 bases lay between the germline ends. The CDR3 bases are TGTGCCAGCAGCCCAACGAGAGAGGGCTATGGCTACACCTTC. Its protein product is CASSPTREGYGYTF.

The CDR3 loop is CASSTGGPTSGYTF. The CDR3 DNA reads TGTGCCAGTTCAACAGGGGGCCCTACGTCTGGCTACACCTTC. The rearrangement links TRBV19 to TRBJ1-2; 9 positions agree with TRBD1. V shed 8 bases, J shed 7 bases, and the junction held 11 bases outside the gene matches. This CDR3 comprises 14 residues. Per germline, CDR1 LNHDA and CDR2 SQIVND (reference sequence).

This rearrangement joins TRBV19 to TRBJ1-2; the D gene is possibly TRBD1 (6 bases). Deletions cut 3 bases from V and 7 bases from J, with 12 bases between. This CDR3 has 13 residues. Germline lookup yields CDR1 LNHDA and CDR2 SQIVND (reference sequence). For the CDR3, the DNA is TGTGCCAGTAGTATTGGACAGCCCATTGGCTACACCTTC. It encodes CASSIGQPIGYTF.

For the CDR3, the DNA is TGTGCCACCCAAACCGGGACAGGGATCGGGGAGCTGTTTTTT. This gives the protein CATQTGTGIGELFF. This chain joins TRBV7-9 and TRBJ2-2, with 9 positions matching TRBD1. Per the germline V gene, CDR1 is SEHNR and CDR2 is FQNEAQ (reference sequence). There are 14 residues in the CDR3. V trimming: 10 bases; J trimming: 7 bases; junction bases outside the gene matches: 10.

The chain joins TRBV5-1 to TRBJ2-1; perhaps TRBD2 as D (6 bases). The CDR3 loop spans 13 amino acids. V lost 6 bases and J lost 0, with 7 bases in between. Germline CDR1 reads SGHRS; CDR2 reads YFSETQ. The CDR3 DNA sequence: TGCGCCAGCATCGGGAGCTCCTACAATGAGCAGTTCTTC. Its translation: CASIGSSYNEQFF.

This sequence joins TRBV6-4 and TRBJ1-5; D remains ambiguous. The germline V and J ends were trimmed by 7 bases and 1 base, with 20 bases remaining between them. Per the germline V gene, CDR1 is MRHNA and CDR2 is SNTAGT. The CDR3 extends over 17 amino acids. The CDR3 reads CASTEEPLWESNQPQHF. In DNA, the CDR3 is TGTGCCAGCACCGAGGAACCCCTTTGGGAGAGCAATCAGCCCCAGCATTTT.

The chain joins TRBV9 to TRBJ2-5; TRBD1 aligns across 8 bases. V was clipped by 0 bases and J by 5 bases; unmatched bases: 6. This CDR3 has 15 amino acids. The germline V gene has CDR1 SGDLS and CDR2 YYNGEE. The CDR3 reads CASSVAGGASETQYF. The CDR3, as DNA: TGTGCCAGCAGCGTAGCAGGGGGCGCTTCGGAGACCCAGTACTTC.

This chain joins TRBV4-1 and TRBJ2-7; maybe TRBD2 (5 bases). V was cut by 4 bases and J by 5 bases, with 18 bases left in between. This CDR3 has 15 amino acids. Germline loops: CDR1 MGHRA, CDR2 YSYEKL. The CDR3 coding sequence is TGCGCCAGCAGCCCAGCGCTCAGGACTGCAAACGAGCAGTACTTC. This sequence encodes CASSPALRTANEQYF.

The rearrangement joins TRBV5-5 to TRBJ2-2; 7 bases fit TRBD1. CDR1 and CDR2 (germline): SGHKS, YYEKEE (reference sequence). The CDR3 length is 14 residues. V gave up 4 bases and J gave up 4 bases; unmatched junction bases: 4. As DNA, the CDR3 is TGTGCCAGCAGCCGGGACAGAGTCACCGGGGAGCTGTTTTTT. Amino acids: CASSRDRVTGELFF.

Only one count was recorded for this clone. The CDR3 coding sequence is TGCGCCAGTAGGCCGGGACAATCCTACAATGAGCAGTTCTTC. This encodes CASRPGQSYNEQFF. The rearrangement uses TRBV5-1 and TRBJ2-1, with D perhaps matching TRBD1 (6 bases). V was cut by 8 bases and J by 1 base, with 13 bases left in between. This CDR3 has 14 amino acids. In germline, CDR1 is SGHRS, CDR2 YFSETQ. The complete variable domain, with remaining parts taken from reference TRBV5-1 and TRBJ2-1, reads KAGVTQTPRYLIKTRGQQVTLSCSPISGHRSVSWYQQTPGQGLQFLFEYFSETQRNKGNFPGRFSGRQFSNSRSEMNVSTLELGDSALYLCASRPGQSYNEQFFGPGTRLTVL.

The chain uses TRBV7-3 and TRBJ2-3; TRBD2 matches at 8 bases. V dropped 6 bases and J dropped 4; count of bases not matched to a gene: 3. Looked up from germline, CDR1 is SGHTA and CDR2 is FQGTGA. There are 13 residues in the CDR3. CDR3 residues: CASSSGGADTQYF. The CDR3 DNA sequence: TGTGCCAGCAGTTCGGGGGGGGCAGATACGCAGTATTTT.

The chain recombines TRBV5-5 with TRBJ2-7, with D possibly TRBD2 on 6 matching bases. The V end was cut by 4 bases, the J end by 4 bases, with 18 bases between. This CDR3 has 15 residues. Germline V CDR1 and CDR2: SGHKS, YYEKEE (reference sequence). For the CDR3, the DNA is TGTGCCAGCAGCCCCGGGACCGGCGGGATTTACGAGCAGTACGTC. Translated: CASSPGTGGIYEQYV.

The gene calls are TRBV19 and TRBJ1-1; 8 bases agree with TRBD1. Germline V gene lookup returns CDR1 LNHDA and CDR2 SQIVND (reference sequence). V trimming: 8 bases; J trimming: 4 bases; junction bases outside the gene matches: 6. The CDR3 loop spans 13 amino acids. The CDR3 sequence: CASDSTGGTEAFF. The DNA for the CDR3 is TGTGCCAGTGATAGTACAGGGGGCACTGAAGCTTTCTTT. Variable domain in full (rest from reference TRBV19 and TRBJ1-1): DGGITQSPKYLFRKEGQNVTLSCEQNLNHDAMYWYRQDPGQGLRLIYYSQIVNDFQKGDIAEGYSVSREKKESFPLTVTSAQKNPTAFYLCASDSTGGTEAFFGQGTRLTVV.

The chain recombines TRBV7-3 with TRBJ2-1; 7 positions match TRBD2. V lost 4 bases to trimming and J lost 15 bases; unmatched junction nucleotides: 12. The CDR3 is 13 residues long. Germline V gene lookup returns CDR1 SGHTA and CDR2 FQGTGA. The CDR3 DNA is TGTGCCAGCAGCTCCCGGGTAGGGGAGGGCCTGTTCTTC. Its protein product is CASSSRVGEGLFF.

The chain has TRBV7-8 and TRBJ2-7, with TRBD2 identical over 9 bases. CDR3 size: 14 residues. The V segment lost 3 bases and the J segment 6 bases; nucleotides outside the gene matches: 6. CDR1 is SGHVS, CDR2 FQNEAQ, per germline. CDR3 DNA: TGTGCCAGCAGCTTTACTAGCGGGTTGACCGAGCAGTACTTC. Its translation: CASSFTSGLTEQYF.

V usage is TRBV15 and J usage is TRBJ2-1; possibly TRBD2 for D (6 bases). From germline, CDR1 is LNHNV and CDR2 YYDKDF (reference sequence). The CDR3 covers 17 residues. Deletions cut 0 bases from V and 0 bases from J, with 12 bases between. Written as DNA, the CDR3 is TGTGCCACCAGCAGAGATATTGGCGGGACCTCCTACAATGAGCAGTTCTTC. It yields the protein CATSRDIGGTSYNEQFF.

The CDR3 is CASSPSEPRGSPLHF. The CDR3 region has the DNA TGCGCCAGCAGCCCCTCTGAACCAAGGGGTTCACCCCTCCACTTT. The chain couples TRBV4-3 to TRBJ1-6; weak D call: TRBD1 (5 bases). V was cut by 4 bases and J by 9 bases, with 16 bases left in between. CDR3 size: 15 residues. In germline, CDR1 is LGHNA, CDR2 YSLEER.

This clone was recorded only once. The rearrangement uses TRBV5-4 and TRBJ1-2; D is possibly TRBD1 (5 bases). The V gene's germline CDR1 is SGHNT and CDR2 YYREEE (reference sequence). V lost 1 base and J lost 8, with 12 bases in between. There are 13 residues in the CDR3. CDR3 bases: TGTGCCAGCAGCTTGCAAGGGGTATCAGGCTACACCTTC. This codes for CASSLQGVSGYTF.

J is TRBJ1-1 and V is TRBV27; D perhaps matches TRBD1 (6 bases). The V and J ends lost 3 bases and 6 bases respectively, with 11 bases between them. From germline, CDR1 is MNHEY and CDR2 SMNVEV (reference sequence). The CDR3 is 13 residues long. The CDR3 is CASSLGAPAEAFF. The CDR3, as DNA: TGTGCCAGCAGTTTGGGGGCGCCGGCTGAAGCTTTCTTT.

The chain uses TRBV5-4 and TRBJ2-7; TRBD1 agrees at 8 bases. CDR1 and CDR2 (germline): SGHNT, YYREEE (reference sequence). This CDR3 contains 15 residues. V trimming: 3 bases; J trimming: 0 bases; junction bases outside the gene matches: 5. The CDR3 region is CASSYRGMSSYEQYV. The DNA of the CDR3 is TGTGCCAGCAGCTACAGGGGGATGAGCTCCTACGAGCAGTACGTC.